Shown below are 12 T cell receptor beta chains from a single sample sequenced in a study of neurological immune-mediated disorders. TCRdb used MiXCR to reprocess the 5' RACE reads, holding one entry per CDR3 protein. In the table there are tens of thousands of distinct CDR3 sequences, about 3.7% of which are singletons. The sample was PBMCs. These receptors were obtained from a man in his sixties with multiple sclerosis.

This clonotype was observed many times. The chain employs TRBV2 and TRBJ1-4, with 9 bases lining up with TRBD1. Germline V gene lookup returns CDR1 SNHLY and CDR2 FYNNEI. V trimming: 7 bases; J trimming: 7 bases; junction bases outside the gene matches: 10. This CDR3 spans 15 amino acids. CDR3 DNA: TGTGCCAGCACTATAGAGACAGGGGGTACTGAAAAACTGTTTTTT. Its protein product is CASTIETGGTEKLFF. Combining the CDR3 with reference TRBV2 and TRBJ1-4 gives the whole variable domain EPEVTQTPSHQVTQMGQEVILRCVPISNHLYFYWYRQILGQKVEFLVSFYNNEISEKSEIFDDQFSVERPDGSNFTLKIRSTKLEDSAMYFCASTIETGGTEKLFFGSGTQLSVL.

This clonotype was found many times. The V call is TRBV29-1, the J call TRBJ1-4; D is undetermined. CDR3 length equals 12 residues. Trimming shortened V by 7 bases and J by 5 bases, and 11 bases separated the two germline ends. Germline V gives CDR1 SQVTM, CDR2 ANQGSEA. The CDR3 loop is CSGVGLNEKLFF. CDR3 DNA: TGCAGCGGTGTTGGATTGAATGAAAAACTGTTTTTT.

This clonotype was recorded at least ten times. The chain recombines TRBV7-2 with TRBJ2-2, with D maybe TRBD1 (5 bases). Trimming took off 0 bases at V and 2 bases at J, with 7 bases between the two ends. This CDR3 has 15 amino acids. Germline V gene data show CDR1 as SGHTA and CDR2 as FQGNSA. CDR3 coding DNA: TGTGCCAGCAGCTTAGCCAGGACAAACACCGGGGAGCTGTTTTTT. Its protein is CASSLARTNTGELFF.

This clonotype came up many times. V usage is TRBV7-2 and J usage is TRBJ2-1; tentative D call: TRBD2 (5 bases). CDR1 and CDR2 (germline): SGHTA, FQGNSA. V was clipped by 5 bases and J by 12 bases, with 17 bases between them. The CDR3 loop spans 13 amino acids. CDR3 protein: CASSPLGPSSQFF. CDR3 coding DNA: TGTGCCAGCAGCCCCCTCGGGCCTAGCTCGCAGTTCTTC. The full variable domain, with the rest looked up from reference TRBV7-2 and TRBJ2-1, is GAGVSQSPSNKVTEKGKDVELRCDPISGHTALYWYRQSLGQGLEFLIYFQGNSAPDKSGLPSDRFSAERTGGSVSTLTIQRTQQEDSAVYLCASSPLGPSSQFFGPGTRLTVL.

This clonotype was observed at least ten times. The CDR3 loop reads CASSLVPGQLYGYTF. The CDR3 coding sequence is TGCGCCAGCAGCTTGGTCCCGGGCCAACTCTATGGCTACACCTTC. This chain uses TRBV5-1 with TRBJ1-2; D unclear. CDR3 length: 15 amino acids. Between the trimmed V and J ends, which lost 0 bases and 4 bases, there was a span of 13 bases. Germline lookup yields CDR1 SGHRS and CDR2 YFSETQ.

This clonotype was seen more than once but under ten times. The chain is built from TRBV29-1 and TRBJ1-1; D possibly corresponds to TRBD1 (5 bases). The CDR3 totals 15 residues. Germline V gene data show CDR1 as SQVTM and CDR2 as ANQGSEA. V was shortened by 5 bases and J by 1 base, with 17 bases between the two germline ends. The CDR3 DNA reads as TGCAGCGTTTGCGGGACCAGCGGAGGGAACACTGAAGCTTTCTTT. Translated: CSVCGTSGGNTEAFF.

Concerning this clonotype itself: A much bigger clone sits one base away, suggesting this may be a read error. The gene calls are TRBV5-1 and TRBJ2-1, with D uncertain. The CDR3 is 17 amino acids. V lost 2 bases and J lost 5, with 20 bases in between. Germline-derived CDR1 and CDR2 are SGHRS and YFSETQ. This chain's CDR3 is CASSLLSPTQYDNEQFF. DNA of the CDR3: TGCGCCAGCAGCTTATTAAGTCCCACCCAGTACGACAATGAGCAGTTCTTC.

There are many counts of this clonotype. The chain joins TRBV20-1 to TRBJ2-5; D might be TRBD2 (5 bases). The CDR3 runs 14 residues. The germline V gene encodes CDR1 DFQATT and CDR2 SNEGSKA (reference sequence). V was shortened by 5 bases and J by 4 bases, with 17 bases between the two germline ends. The CDR3 nucleotides read TGCAGTGCTCTGAAATCTTCGGGGATAGAGACCCAGTACTTC. Its translation: CSALKSSGIETQYF.

This clonotype was seen many times. The rearrangement uses TRBV20-1 and TRBJ2-2, with 7 positions matching TRBD1. The germline gives CDR1 DFQATT, CDR2 SNEGSKA (reference sequence). This CDR3 contains 13 residues. V dropped 8 bases and J dropped 3; count of bases not matched to a gene: 6. As DNA, the CDR3 is TGCAGTCACCGGGACAGACACACCGGGGAGCTGTTTTTT. This sequence encodes CSHRDRHTGELFF.

This clonotype came up many times. The rearrangement links TRBV5-1 to TRBJ2-3; TRBD2 matches 10 bases. The CDR3 loop spans 16 amino acids. J was trimmed by 1 base and V by 4 bases; bases with no gene match: 6. In germline, CDR1 is SGHRS, CDR2 YFSETQ. The CDR3 protein is CASSPPGTSGTDTQYF. The DNA of the CDR3 is TGCGCCAGCAGCCCCCCTGGGACTAGCGGCACAGATACGCAGTATTTT.

This clonotype was found many times. The V call is TRBV10-2, the J call TRBJ2-1; D gene ambiguous. With 3 bases removed from V and 5 bases from J, the gap between germline ends came to 17 bases. Germline CDR1 WSHSY, CDR2 SAAADI. The CDR3 runs 16 residues. CDR3 coding DNA: TGCGCCAGCAGTGAATCAGCCTCGACGGTTAACAATGAGCAGTTCTTC. As protein: CASSESASTVNNEQFF.

This clonotype was seen repeatedly, ten times or more. V is TRBV20-1 and J is TRBJ1-5, with 8 bases that match TRBD1. The CDR3 sequence is 14 residues long. CDR1 and CDR2 from the germline V gene are DFQATT and SNEGSKA (reference sequence). Trimming cost V 6 bases and J 7 bases; bases outside gene matches: 11. The CDR3 loop reads CSARYQGARQPQHF. The DNA of the CDR3 is TGCAGTGCCCGCTACCAGGGGGCCAGGCAGCCCCAGCATTTT.